These T cell receptor beta chains were read from a single sample in a study of shared clonotypes between healthy human individuals. Clones were read by immunoSEQ multiplex PCR, and TCRdb kept only the in-frame ones, dropping some. Found here are over 400,000 clones, 60% to 80% of them singletons; the top ten hold around 12%. Source material: PBMCs. The origin of the receptors is a woman aged 40 to 55 in good health. Some clones in this sample may be carry-over from other donors' samples. CDR3s include the opening cysteine and the closing phenylalanine or tryptophan. Fields, in order: D gene, J gene, clone size, V gene, CDR3 protein, CDR3 DNA. D genes are given only for firm matches. Part of the rows lack a size; the others show once, few, many or a class for expanded clones.

D gene: TRBD2; J gene: TRBJ2-2; clone size: .; V gene: TRBV28; CDR3 protein: CASRLAENTGELFF; CDR3 DNA: TGTGCCAGCAGACTAGCGGAGAACACCGGGGAGCTGTTTTTT
D gene: TRBD2; J gene: TRBJ2-7; clone size: many; V gene: TRBV4-3; CDR3 protein: CASSQDRAGEGEQYF; CDR3 DNA: TGCGCCAGCAGCCAAGATCGGGCGGGAGAAGGCGAGCAGTACTTC
D gene: .; J gene: TRBJ1-3; clone size: .; V gene: TRBV18; CDR3 protein: CASSEGRGGNTIYF; CDR3 DNA: TGTGCCAGCTCCGAGGGACGAGGGGGAAACACCATATATTTT
D gene: .; J gene: TRBJ1-4; clone size: .; V gene: TRBV11-2; CDR3 protein: CASSLDRGSQEKLFF; CDR3 DNA: TGTGCCAGCAGCTTAGACCGGGGTAGTCAGGAAAAACTGTTTTTT
D gene: .; J gene: TRBJ2-1; clone size: once; V gene: TRBV29-1; CDR3 protein: CSVEDERVYNEQFF; CDR3 DNA: TGCAGCGTTGAAGATGAGAGGGTTTACAATGAGCAGTTCTTC
D gene: TRBD1; J gene: TRBJ2-7; clone size: once; V gene: TRBV9; CDR3 protein: CASSVGQGFYEQYF; CDR3 DNA: TGTGCCAGCAGCGTCGGACAGGGGTTCTACGAGCAGTACTTC
D gene: TRBD1; J gene: TRBJ2-7; clone size: .; V gene: TRBV25-1; CDR3 protein: CASSASYGTGPYEQYF; CDR3 DNA: TGTGCCAGCAGTGCAAGCTACGGGACAGGCCCCTACGAGCAGTACTTC
D gene: .; J gene: TRBJ2-5; clone size: few; V gene: TRBV28; CDR3 protein: CASSRIWTAQETQYF; CDR3 DNA: TGTGCCAGCAGTAGGATATGGACAGCCCAAGAGACCCAGTACTTC
D gene: .; J gene: TRBJ1-5; clone size: .; V gene: TRBV27; CDR3 protein: CASSFSGGNQPQHF; CDR3 DNA: TGTGCCAGCAGTTTTTCAGGGGGCAATCAGCCCCAGCATTTT
D gene: TRBD1; J gene: TRBJ1-1; clone size: .; V gene: TRBV19; CDR3 protein: CASFSPGQMNTEAFF; CDR3 DNA: TGTGCCAGCTTCTCACCGGGACAGATGAACACTGAAGCTTTCTTT
D gene: .; J gene: TRBJ1-4; clone size: .; V gene: TRBV2; CDR3 protein: CASSRSEKLFF; CDR3 DNA: TGTGCCAGCAGTCGGTCTGAAAAACTGTTTTTT
D gene: .; J gene: TRBJ2-3; clone size: .; V gene: TRBV5-8; CDR3 protein: CAGGRYTDTQYF; CDR3 DNA: TGTGCCGGGGGGAGGTACACAGATACGCAGTATTTT
D gene: .; J gene: TRBJ2-3; clone size: .; V gene: TRBV19; CDR3 protein: CASSNLGPEGTDTQYF; CDR3 DNA: TGTGCCAGTAGTAACCTGGGACCCGAGGGCACAGATACGCAGTATTTT
D gene: TRBD2; J gene: TRBJ2-2; clone size: .; V gene: TRBV27; CDR3 protein: CASSLSHVGLAGGTGELFF; CDR3 DNA: TGTGCCAGCAGTTTATCCCATGTCGGGCTAGCGGGAGGCACCGGGGAGCTGTTTTTT
D gene: .; J gene: TRBJ2-7; clone size: .; V gene: TRBV10-3; CDR3 protein: CAIGTPTRYEQYF; CDR3 DNA: TGTGCCATCGGGACCCCGACTAGATACGAGCAGTACTTC
D gene: TRBD2; J gene: TRBJ2-1; clone size: .; V gene: TRBV5-1; CDR3 protein: CASSLPGLAGGPSSYNEQFF; CDR3 DNA: TGCGCCAGCAGCTTGCCGGGACTAGCGGGAGGGCCGAGTTCCTACAATGAGCAGTTCTTC
D gene: .; J gene: TRBJ2-5; clone size: .; V gene: TRBV9; CDR3 protein: CASSLRDFGETQYF; CDR3 DNA: TGTGCCAGCAGCCTCCGGGACTTCGGGGAGACCCAGTACTTC
D gene: .; J gene: TRBJ2-7; clone size: .; V gene: TRBV10-3; CDR3 protein: CAIQGGVSYEQYF; CDR3 DNA: TGTGCCATCCAGGGGGGGGTCTCCTACGAGCAGTACTTC
D gene: TRBD1; J gene: TRBJ1-4; clone size: .; V gene: TRBV5-4; CDR3 protein: CASSLQGSNEKLFF; CDR3 DNA: TGTGCCAGCAGCTTACAGGGGTCTAATGAAAAACTGTTTTTT
D gene: .; J gene: TRBJ1-2; clone size: many; V gene: TRBV20-1; CDR3 protein: CSASDRLGYTF; CDR3 DNA: TGCAGTGCTAGCGACAGGTTAGGCTACACCTTC
D gene: TRBD1; J gene: TRBJ2-7; clone size: .; V gene: TRBV25-1; CDR3 protein: CASSDGGTGVSYEQYF; CDR3 DNA: TGTGCCAGCAGTGACGGAGGGACAGGGGTATCCTACGAGCAGTACTTC
D gene: TRBD2; J gene: TRBJ2-3; clone size: .; V gene: TRBV11-2; CDR3 protein: CASSLAGGGTDTQYF; CDR3 DNA: TGTGCCAGCAGCTTAGCGGGAGGGGGCACAGATACGCAGTATTTT
D gene: TRBD2; J gene: TRBJ2-3; clone size: .; V gene: TRBV4-3; CDR3 protein: CASSQGLAGGPGYTQYF; CDR3 DNA: TGCGCCAGCAGCCAAGGACTAGCGGGAGGGCCGGGATATACGCAGTATTTT
D gene: TRBD2; J gene: TRBJ2-7; clone size: .; V gene: TRBV30; CDR3 protein: CAWSPPSSGSYEQYF; CDR3 DNA: TGCGCCTGGAGTCCACCTTCTAGCGGGTCCTACGAGCAGTACTTC
D gene: .; J gene: TRBJ2-1; clone size: .; V gene: TRBV7-9; CDR3 protein: CASSSPSANEQFF; CDR3 DNA: TGTGCCAGCAGCTCACCTTCCGCGAATGAGCAGTTCTTC
D gene: .; J gene: TRBJ1-1; clone size: .; V gene: TRBV5-1; CDR3 protein: CASSSGFGNTEAFF; CDR3 DNA: TGCGCCAGCAGCTCAGGGTTCGGCAACACTGAAGCTTTCTTT
D gene: .; J gene: TRBJ2-5; clone size: once; V gene: TRBV28; CDR3 protein: CASSHPGWARGGETQYF; CDR3 DNA: TGTGCCAGCAGTCACCCGGGTTGGGCTAGAGGGGGAGAGACCCAGTACTTC
D gene: .; J gene: TRBJ1-1; clone size: .; V gene: TRBV11-2; CDR3 protein: CASSFDSRTEAFF; CDR3 DNA: TGTGCCAGCAGCTTCGACAGTCGGACTGAAGCTTTCTTT
D gene: .; J gene: TRBJ2-7; clone size: medium-sized; V gene: TRBV7-9; CDR3 protein: CASSSRGPYEQYF; CDR3 DNA: TGTGCCAGCAGCTCCCGAGGACCCTACGAGCAGTACTTC
D gene: TRBD2; J gene: TRBJ2-1; clone size: .; V gene: TRBV11-3; CDR3 protein: CASSSELASYNEQFF; CDR3 DNA: TGTGCCAGCAGCTCGGAACTAGCGTCCTACAATGAGCAGTTCTTC
D gene: .; J gene: TRBJ1-2; clone size: .; V gene: TRBV7-2; CDR3 protein: CASSLSRNYGYTF; CDR3 DNA: TGTGCCAGCAGCTTATCCCGAAACTATGGCTACACCTTC
D gene: .; J gene: TRBJ2-5; clone size: .; V gene: TRBV11-2; CDR3 protein: CASSYGGAQTQYF; CDR3 DNA: TGTGCCAGCAGCTACGGGGGCGCACAGACCCAGTACTTC
D gene: .; J gene: TRBJ2-7; clone size: .; V gene: TRBV5-1; CDR3 protein: CASSLGRGQYEQYF; CDR3 DNA: TGCGCCAGCAGCTTAGGCAGGGGTCAGTACGAGCAGTACTTC
D gene: TRBD2; J gene: TRBJ2-3; clone size: .; V gene: TRBV2; CDR3 protein: CASSAGAFSSTDTQYF; CDR3 DNA: TGTGCCAGCTCGGCGGGAGCTTTTTCTAGCACAGATACGCAGTATTTT
D gene: .; J gene: TRBJ2-7; clone size: many; V gene: TRBV27; CDR3 protein: CASSPRQDYEQYF; CDR3 DNA: TGTGCCAGCAGTCCACGACAGGACTACGAGCAGTACTTC
D gene: .; J gene: TRBJ2-1; clone size: .; V gene: TRBV19; CDR3 protein: CASNDHQRPGQYNEQFF; CDR3 DNA: TGTGCCAGTAACGACCATCAGAGGCCAGGGCAATACAATGAGCAGTTCTTC
D gene: TRBD2; J gene: TRBJ2-1; clone size: once; V gene: TRBV19; CDR3 protein: CASSRGLAGGAYNEQFF; CDR3 DNA: TGTGCCAGTAGTAGGGGACTAGCGGGAGGTGCCTACAATGAGCAGTTCTTC
D gene: .; J gene: TRBJ1-3; clone size: .; V gene: TRBV19; CDR3 protein: CASNAWTNSGNTIYF; CDR3 DNA: TGTGCCAGTAACGCTTGGACAAACTCTGGAAACACCATATATTTT
D gene: .; J gene: TRBJ2-3; clone size: .; V gene: TRBV4-1; CDR3 protein: CASSQGGYPQPGTDTQYF; CDR3 DNA: TGCGCCAGCAGCCAAGGAGGCTACCCCCAGCCGGGCACAGATACGCAGTATTTT
D gene: .; J gene: TRBJ2-7; clone size: .; V gene: TRBV7-9; CDR3 protein: CASSLPGRVYEQYF; CDR3 DNA: TGTGCCAGCAGCTTACCAGGGAGAGTCTACGAGCAGTACTTC
D gene: .; J gene: TRBJ2-5; clone size: .; V gene: TRBV5-1; CDR3 protein: CASSPAGKAEETQYF; CDR3 DNA: TGCGCCAGCAGTCCGGCAGGGAAGGCAGAAGAGACCCAGTACTTC
D gene: TRBD1; J gene: TRBJ1-2; clone size: once; V gene: TRBV29-1; CDR3 protein: CSSGTGDNYGYTF; CDR3 DNA: TGCAGCTCCGGGACAGGGGATAACTATGGCTACACCTTC
D gene: .; J gene: TRBJ1-2; clone size: .; V gene: TRBV7-9; CDR3 protein: CASSLAFEGRRGFYGYTF; CDR3 DNA: TGTGCCAGCAGCTTAGCGTTCGAGGGCCGACGGGGATTCTATGGCTACACCTTC
D gene: .; J gene: TRBJ1-2; clone size: .; V gene: TRBV7-2; CDR3 protein: CASSLARESYGYTF; CDR3 DNA: TGTGCCAGCAGCTTAGCCAGGGAGAGTTATGGCTACACCTTC
D gene: .; J gene: TRBJ2-7; clone size: many; V gene: TRBV15; CDR3 protein: CATSRDWTEMYYEQYF; CDR3 DNA: TGTGCCACCAGCAGAGATTGGACAGAGATGTACTACGAGCAGTACTTC
D gene: .; J gene: TRBJ2-3; clone size: .; V gene: TRBV6-4; CDR3 protein: CASSEGRDTDTQYF; CDR3 DNA: TGTGCCAGCAGTGAAGGGCGGGACACAGATACGCAGTATTTT
D gene: .; J gene: TRBJ2-2; clone size: .; V gene: TRBV2; CDR3 protein: CASRTDNTGELFF; CDR3 DNA: TGTGCCAGCAGGACAGATAACACCGGGGAGCTGTTTTTT
D gene: TRBD1; J gene: TRBJ2-3; clone size: .; V gene: TRBV15; CDR3 protein: CATSSRTGATPDTQYF; CDR3 DNA: TGTGCCACCAGCAGCAGGACAGGAGCGACCCCAGATACGCAGTATTTT
D gene: .; J gene: TRBJ1-5; clone size: .; V gene: TRBV7-9; CDR3 protein: CASSFGGSQPQHF; CDR3 DNA: TGTGCCAGCAGCTTTGGGGGGAGTCAGCCCCAGCATTTT
D gene: TRBD2; J gene: TRBJ2-7; clone size: .; V gene: TRBV4-1; CDR3 protein: CASSAGRAAYEQYF; CDR3 DNA: TGCGCCAGCAGCGCCGGGAGGGCGGCCTACGAGCAGTACTTC
D gene: .; J gene: TRBJ2-6; clone size: .; V gene: TRBV6-1; CDR3 protein: CASSEGAGHSGANVLTF; CDR3 DNA: TGTGCCAGCAGTGAAGGGGCAGGACACTCTGGGGCCAACGTCCTGACTTTC
D gene: .; J gene: TRBJ1-3; clone size: .; V gene: TRBV4-1; CDR3 protein: CASSQGRGAGNTIYF; CDR3 DNA: TGCGCCAGCAGCCAAGGAAGGGGGGCCGGAAACACCATATATTTT